This T cell receptor beta chain was identified in a study of OX40 agonist ivuxolimab in advanced cancers. Overall study context: Patients receiving dose escalation had hepatocellular carcinoma, melanoma, renal cell or head and neck cancer.

This CDR3 has 14 residues. The V and J ends lost 2 bases and 0 bases respectively, with 7 bases between them. Germline assignment: CDR1 SNHLY and CDR2 FYNNEI. Data came from immunoSEQ multiplex PCR; TCRdb stores just in-frame clones and leaves some out. This table holds fewer than 60,000 clones, about 75% found once. The chain combines TRBV2 with TRBJ2-5; a weak D match, TRBD1 (5 bases). The TCR originated in an adult with an advanced solid tumor such as melanoma, head and neck, liver or kidney cancer. Specimen: CD4+ or CD8+ T cells sorted from blood, collected in a trial of the OX40 agonist ivuxolimab. In DNA, the CDR3 is TGTGCCAGCAGTGAACGCAGGGACCAAGAGACCCAGTACTTC. It is translated as CASSERRDQETQYF.